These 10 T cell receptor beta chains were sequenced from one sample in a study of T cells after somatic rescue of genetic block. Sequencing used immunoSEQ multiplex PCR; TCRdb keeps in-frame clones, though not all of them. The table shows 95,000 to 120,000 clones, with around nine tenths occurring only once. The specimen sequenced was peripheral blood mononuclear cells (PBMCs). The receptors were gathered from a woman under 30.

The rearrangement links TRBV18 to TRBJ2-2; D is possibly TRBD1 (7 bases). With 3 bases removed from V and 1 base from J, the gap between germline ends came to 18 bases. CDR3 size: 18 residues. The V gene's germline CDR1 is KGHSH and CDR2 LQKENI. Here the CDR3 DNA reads TGTGCCAGCTCACCCCTATTTGCGGGACAGAAGAACACCGGGGAGCTGTTTTTT. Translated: CASSPLFAGQKNTGELFF.

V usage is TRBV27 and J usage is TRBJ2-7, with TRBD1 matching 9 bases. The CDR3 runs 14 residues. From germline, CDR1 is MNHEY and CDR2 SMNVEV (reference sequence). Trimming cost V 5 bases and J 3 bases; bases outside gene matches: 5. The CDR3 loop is CASSVRQGGYEQYF. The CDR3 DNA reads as TGTGCCAGCAGTGTGAGACAGGGGGGCTACGAGCAGTACTTC.

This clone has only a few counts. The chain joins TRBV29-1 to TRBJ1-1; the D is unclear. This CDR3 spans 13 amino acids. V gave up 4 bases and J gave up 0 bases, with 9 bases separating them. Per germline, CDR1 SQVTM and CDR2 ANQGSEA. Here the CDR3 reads CSVGLLLNTEAFF. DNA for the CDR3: TGCAGCGTTGGTTTACTGTTGAACACTGAAGCTTTCTTT.

CDR3 in amino acids: CASSLAGGLNNEQFF. CDR3 sequence (DNA): TGTGCCAGCAGCCTAGCGGGGGGGTTAAATAATGAGCAGTTCTTC. V usage is TRBV27 and J usage is TRBJ2-1; 12 nucleotides match TRBD2. The length of the CDR3 is 15 residues. V lost 6 bases to trimming and J lost 7 bases; unmatched junction nucleotides: 7. Germline assignment: CDR1 MNHEY and CDR2 SMNVEV (reference sequence).

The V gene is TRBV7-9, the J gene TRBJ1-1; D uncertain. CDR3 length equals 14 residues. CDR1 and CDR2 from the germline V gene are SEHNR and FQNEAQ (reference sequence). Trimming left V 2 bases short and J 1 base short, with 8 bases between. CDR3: CASSLYPGNTEAFF. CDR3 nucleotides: TGTGCCAGCAGCTTATACCCAGGGAACACTGAAGCTTTCTTT.

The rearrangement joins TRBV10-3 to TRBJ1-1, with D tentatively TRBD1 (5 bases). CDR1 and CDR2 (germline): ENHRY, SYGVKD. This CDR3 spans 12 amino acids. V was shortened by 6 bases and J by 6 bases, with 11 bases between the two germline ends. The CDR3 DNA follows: TGTGCCATCAGCCTCCAACAGGCTGAAGCTTTCTTT. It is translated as CAISLQQAEAFF.

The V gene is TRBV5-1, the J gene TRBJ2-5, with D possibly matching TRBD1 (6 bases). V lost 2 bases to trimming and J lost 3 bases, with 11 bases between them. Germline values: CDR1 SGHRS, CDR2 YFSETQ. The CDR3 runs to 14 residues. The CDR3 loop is CASSFLDSEETQYF. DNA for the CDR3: TGCGCCAGCAGCTTTTTGGACAGTGAAGAGACCCAGTACTTC.

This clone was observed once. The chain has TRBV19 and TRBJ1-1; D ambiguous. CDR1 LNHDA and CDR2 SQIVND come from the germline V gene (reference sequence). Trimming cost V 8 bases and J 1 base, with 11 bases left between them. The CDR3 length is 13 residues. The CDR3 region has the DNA TGTGCCAGTCACCCTCCGTGGAACACTGAAGCTTTCTTT. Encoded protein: CASHPPWNTEAFF. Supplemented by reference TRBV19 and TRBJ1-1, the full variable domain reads DGGITQSPKYLFRKEGQNVTLSCEQNLNHDAMYWYRQDPGQGLRLIYYSQIVNDFQKGDIAEGYSVSREKKESFPLTVTSAQKNPTAFYLCASHPPWNTEAFFGQGTRLTVV.

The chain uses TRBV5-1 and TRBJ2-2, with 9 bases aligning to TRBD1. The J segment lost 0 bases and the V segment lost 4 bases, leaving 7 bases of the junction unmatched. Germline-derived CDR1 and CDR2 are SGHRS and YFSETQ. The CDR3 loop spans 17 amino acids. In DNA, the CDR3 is TGCGCCAGCAGCCTCACATACAGGGGGCCGAACACCGGGGAGCTGTTTTTT. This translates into CASSLTYRGPNTGELFF. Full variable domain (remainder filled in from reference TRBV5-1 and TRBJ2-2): KAGVTQTPRYLIKTRGQQVTLSCSPISGHRSVSWYQQTPGQGLQFLFEYFSETQRNKGNFPGRFSGRQFSNSRSEMNVSTLELGDSALYLCASSLTYRGPNTGELFFGEGSRLTVL.

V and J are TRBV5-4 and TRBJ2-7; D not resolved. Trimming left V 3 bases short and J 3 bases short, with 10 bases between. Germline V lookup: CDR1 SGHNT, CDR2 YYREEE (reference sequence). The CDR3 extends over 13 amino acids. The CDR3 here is CASSYIGRYEQYF. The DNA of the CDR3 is TGTGCCAGCAGCTACATAGGGCGCTACGAGCAGTACTTC.